This T cell receptor (beta chain) was documented in a study of T cells in Graves' hyperthyroidism and ophthalmopathy. Germline V gene data show CDR1 as KGHSH and CDR2 as LQKENI. V was trimmed by 3 bases and J by 2 bases, leaving 16 bases between them. The CDR3 extends over 17 amino acids. This clonotype was picked up many times. TCR beta CDR3 regions were amplified from RNA transcripts. A set of HTBI primers served as the primers for a first-round RT-PCR of the TCR CDR3. Each CDR3 protein is one row after TCRdb ran MiXCR on the multiplex PCR reads. The table includes some 600,000 distinct CDR3 sequences, about 15% detected once.

The clonotype was recovered from a woman aged 25-40 years with Graves' hyperthyroidism that later progressed to Graves' ophthalmopathy. V usage is TRBV18 and J usage is TRBJ1-4; tentatively, D is TRBD1 (5 bases). The sequencing sample was made of blood. The CDR3: CASSPAGFPTTNEKLFF. CDR3 DNA: TGTGCCAGCTCACCGGCAGGGTTCCCAACGACTAATGAAAAACTGTTTTTT.